This is a list of T cell receptor beta chains from one sample in a study of blood T cells in healthy people across ages. One entry per CDR3 protein, called by TCRdb with MiXCR from the 5' RACE reads. The sample has hundreds of thousands of distinct CDR3 sequences, around 21% seen once. The specimen was blood. The receptors shown here come from a man between 70 and 80 years old in good health. Both conserved end residues are part of each CDR3. The D gene is left open where the match is weak. Only part of the rows carry a size: once, few, many, or a class if the clone is expanded.

V,size,D,J,CDR3,DNA
TRBV20-1,few,TRBD2,TRBJ2-5,CSASPAGGPEFF,TGCAGTGCTAGCCCCGCGGGAGGGCCGGAGTTCTTC
TRBV5-1,-,TRBD1,TRBJ1-2,CASSPGQGVDTF,TGCGCCAGCAGCCCGGGACAGGGGGTTGACACCTTC
TRBV29-1,-,TRBD2,TRBJ2-3,CSVGAGRTDTQYF,TGCAGCGTCGGAGCGGGGCGCACAGATACGCAGTATTTT
TRBV3-1,few,-,TRBJ1-4,CASSQDSGRRNEKLFF,TGTGCCAGCAGCCAAGACTCCGGGCGGCGCAATGAAAAACTGTTTTTT
TRBV5-5,-,TRBD2,TRBJ2-5,CASSAGTSGSVETQYF,TGTGCCAGCAGCGCCGGGACTAGCGGGAGCGTAGAGACCCAGTACTTC
TRBV5-6,few,-,TRBJ2-5,CASSRQQGQETQYF,TGTGCCAGCAGTCGACAGCAGGGTCAAGAGACCCAGTACTTC
TRBV5-1,many,-,TRBJ2-7,CASSLGLSSYEQYF,TGCGCCAGCAGCTTGGGACTGAGCTCCTACGAGCAGTACTTC
TRBV5-1,few,-,TRBJ2-7,CASSSLDRSYEQYF,TGCGCCAGCAGCTCTCTCGACAGGTCCTACGAGCAGTACTTC
TRBV24-1,-,TRBD1,TRBJ2-1,CATSGQGGNEQFF,TGTGCCACCAGTGGACAGGGGGGCAATGAGCAGTTCTTC
TRBV12-3/TRBV12-4,many,-,TRBJ2-5,CASSASGRETQYF,TGTGCCAGCAGCGCCAGCGGGCGGGAGACCCAGTACTTC
TRBV18,few,-,TRBJ2-5,CASSPGGLSQETQYF,TGTGCCAGCTCACCCGGGGGACTTTCGCAAGAGACCCAGTACTTC
TRBV7-9,-,TRBD2,TRBJ2-1,CASSPGLDFYNEQFF,TGTGCCAGCAGCCCGGGACTAGATTTCTACAATGAGCAGTTCTTC
TRBV7-3,many,TRBD2,TRBJ2-5,CASSLAGGYQETQYF,TGTGCCAGCAGCCTGGCGGGAGGGTACCAAGAGACCCAGTACTTC
TRBV6-2/TRBV6-3,few,-,TRBJ1-5,CASSYGRNRLNQPQHF,TGTGCCAGCAGTTACGGCCGGAACAGGCTGAATCAGCCCCAGCATTTT
TRBV4-2,few,-,TRBJ1-1,CASSQEGVQGTEAFF,TGTGCCAGCAGCCAAGAGGGAGTTCAGGGGACTGAAGCTTTCTTT
TRBV20-1,-,-,TRBJ2-7,CSAAGPYEQYF,TGCAGTGCAGCCGGTCCTTACGAGCAGTACTTC
TRBV5-1,many,TRBD1,TRBJ2-1,CASSAGTGFINEQFF,TGCGCCAGCAGCGCCGGGACAGGGTTCATCAATGAGCAGTTCTTC
TRBV9,-,TRBD2,TRBJ2-3,CASSAQREGTDTQYF,TGTGCCAGCAGCGCCCAGCGGGAGGGCACAGATACGCAGTATTTT
TRBV20-1,-,TRBD1,TRBJ1-2,CSARAWDREDGYTF,TGCAGTGCTAGAGCTTGGGACAGGGAGGATGGCTACACCTTC
TRBV5-6,few,-,TRBJ2-2,CASSLQGLVAGELFF,TGTGCCAGCAGCTTACAGGGACTGGTCGCCGGGGAGCTGTTTTTT
TRBV7-2,many,TRBD2,TRBJ2-1,CASSLEAGEFNEQFF,TGTGCCAGCAGCTTAGAAGCGGGAGAATTCAATGAGCAGTTCTTC
TRBV6-5,-,-,TRBJ2-5,CASSRQTTETQYF,TGTGCCAGCAGTCGTCAAACTACGGAGACCCAGTACTTC
TRBV20-1,few,TRBD2,TRBJ2-5,CSAEGLAGVGGQETQYF,TGCAGTGCAGAGGGACTAGCGGGAGTAGGTGGTCAAGAGACCCAGTACTTC
TRBV7-2,few,-,TRBJ2-7,CASSLNREAHEQYF,TGTGCCAGCAGCTTAAACAGGGAGGCCCACGAGCAGTACTTC
TRBV6-6,-,TRBD2,TRBJ2-5,CASSWGGEAQYF,TGTGCCAGCAGCTGGGGGGGAGAGGCCCAGTACTTC
TRBV28,-,-,TRBJ1-1,CASSLYRAPEAFF,TGTGCCAGCAGTCTATACAGGGCACCTGAAGCTTTCTTT
TRBV3-1,-,TRBD1,TRBJ2-2,CASSRGLFPGQGSSGELFF,TGTGCCAGCAGCCGAGGACTATTTCCGGGACAGGGGTCATCCGGGGAGCTGTTTTTT
TRBV20-1,-,-,TRBJ1-2,CSATRGTYGYTF,TGCAGTGCTACACGTGGGACCTATGGCTACACCTTC
TRBV20-1,many,-,TRBJ2-1,CSARVGFPNEQFF,TGCAGTGCTAGAGTAGGTTTCCCCAATGAGCAGTTCTTC
TRBV2,many,-,TRBJ2-2,CASRTGKTTGELFF,TGTGCCAGCAGGACCGGGAAGACGACCGGGGAGCTGTTTTTT
TRBV5-1,-,TRBD1,TRBJ1-1,CASSKTGMNTEAFF,TGCGCCAGCAGCAAGACAGGGATGAACACTGAAGCTTTCTTT
TRBV11-1,few,-,TRBJ2-5,CASSTGLETQYF,TGTGCCAGCAGCACAGGGTTGGAGACCCAGTACTTC
TRBV4-1,few,-,TRBJ2-7,CASSSVVGASYEQYF,TGCGCCAGCAGTTCGGTAGTAGGGGCATCCTACGAGCAGTACTTC
TRBV27,-,TRBD1,TRBJ2-2,CASTPRTGGTGELFF,TGTGCCAGCACCCCCCGGACAGGGGGCACCGGGGAGCTGTTTTTT
TRBV7-2,-,TRBD2,TRBJ2-5,CASSSASGRAAETQYF,TGTGCCAGCAGCTCTGCTAGCGGGAGGGCCGCAGAGACCCAGTACTTC
TRBV19,-,TRBD2,TRBJ2-5,CASSQHSREQYF,TGTGCCAGTAGTCAACATTCGCGGGAGCAGTACTTC
TRBV24-1,-,TRBD2,TRBJ2-3,CATSDTSGYSTDTQYF,TGTGCCACCAGTGATACTAGCGGGTATAGCACAGATACGCAGTATTTT